This T cell receptor beta chain was recorded in a study of blood T cell repertoires in COVID-19. Some clones are missing from TCRdb's copy, which holds only in-frame ones; the method was immunoSEQ multiplex PCR. The data contain around 400,000 clones, about 89% of them singletons. This clonotype was obtained from a woman in her 40s who had been exposed to COVID-19. Specimen: PBMCs or T cells enriched from blood (not recorded which).

CDR3 amino acids: CASCPGRSYNSPLHF. The DNA of the CDR3 is TGTGCCAGCTGCCCGGGTCGCTCCTATAATTCACCCCTCCACTTT. The rearrangement uses TRBV27 and TRBJ1-6; D gene ambiguous. The CDR3 has 15 residues. The germline V and J ends were trimmed by 8 bases and 0 bases, with 11 bases remaining between them. CDR1 is MNHEY and CDR2 is SMNVEV in the germline V gene (reference sequence).